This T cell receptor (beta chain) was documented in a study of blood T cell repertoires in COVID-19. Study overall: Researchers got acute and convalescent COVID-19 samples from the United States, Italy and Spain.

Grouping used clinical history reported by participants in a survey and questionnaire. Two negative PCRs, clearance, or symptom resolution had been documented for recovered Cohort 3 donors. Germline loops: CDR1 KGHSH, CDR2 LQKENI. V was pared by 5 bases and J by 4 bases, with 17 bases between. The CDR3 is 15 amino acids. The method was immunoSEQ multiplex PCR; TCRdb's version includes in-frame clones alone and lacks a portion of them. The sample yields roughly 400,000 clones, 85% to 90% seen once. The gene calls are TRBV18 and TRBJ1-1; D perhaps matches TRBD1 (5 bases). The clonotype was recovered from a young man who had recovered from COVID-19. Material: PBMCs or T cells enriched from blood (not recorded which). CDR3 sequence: CASSGQEGSFTEAFF. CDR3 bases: TGTGCCAGCTCAGGGCAGGAGGGGAGTTTCACTGAAGCTTTCTTT.